This is a list of T cell receptor beta chains from one sample in a study of shared clonotypes between healthy human individuals. Produced via immunoSEQ multiplex PCR; TCRdb's table is partial and in-frame only. This table has about 1.1 million clones, roughly 80% appearing once. Sequencing input: memory CD4+ T cells from PBMCs. The receptors were sampled from a man younger than 35 in good health. Some clones in this sample may be carry-over from other donors' samples. The CDR3 runs from the conserved cysteine through the conserved F or W.

v_call: TRBV6-1
j_call: TRBJ1-5
cdr3_aa: CASSEGQSGQPQHF

v_call: TRBV28
j_call: TRBJ1-6
cdr3_aa: CASSSRQRDISLHF

v_call: TRBV11-2
j_call: TRBJ2-1
cdr3_aa: CASSLALANYNEQFF

v_call: TRBV6-1
j_call: TRBJ1-4
cdr3_aa: CASSGMGLGEKLFF

v_call: TRBV6-1
j_call: TRBJ2-7
cdr3_aa: CASSDISLKAYEQYF

v_call: TRBV6-5
j_call: TRBJ1-1
cdr3_aa: CASSGQGAVNTEAFF

v_call: TRBV7-3
j_call: TRBJ2-2
cdr3_aa: CASSLDPSPGELFF

v_call: TRBV6-5
j_call: TRBJ2-3
cdr3_aa: CASRGSLAKRDTQYF

v_call: TRBV18
j_call: TRBJ1-5
cdr3_aa: CASSPGVGNQPQHF

v_call: TRBV28
j_call: TRBJ1-2
cdr3_aa: CASSPELYGYTF

v_call: TRBV7-3
j_call: TRBJ1-1
cdr3_aa: CASSPSASEPPRHTEAFF

v_call: TRBV11-2
j_call: TRBJ2-3
cdr3_aa: CASSLGTGFTDTQYF

v_call: TRBV28
j_call: TRBJ2-4
cdr3_aa: CASSEGGAAKNIQYF

v_call: TRBV6-5
j_call: TRBJ1-4
cdr3_aa: CASSSRVEKLFF

v_call: TRBV5-4
j_call: TRBJ2-4
cdr3_aa: CASSPRDSGSLTKNIQYF

v_call: TRBV7-3
j_call: TRBJ2-1
cdr3_aa: CASSVQGTGFNNEQFF

v_call: TRBV7-2
j_call: TRBJ2-7
cdr3_aa: CASSYSGGAGQYF

v_call: TRBV7-2
j_call: TRBJ1-5
cdr3_aa: CASSLAVGYQPQHF

v_call: TRBV7-8
j_call: TRBJ2-7
cdr3_aa: CASSRRQGGHEQYF

v_call: TRBV7-3
j_call: TRBJ2-7
cdr3_aa: CASSLMGGYEQYF

v_call: TRBV6-4
j_call: TRBJ1-2
cdr3_aa: CASSDREGYGYTF